Listed below are T cell receptor beta chains from one sample, sequenced in a study of T cell repertoires in cytomegalovirus infection. These TCRs' antigens remain unknown. TCRdb recomputed calls from the reads with MiXCR, one row per CDR3 protein. The sample records 95,000 to 120,000 distinct CDR3 sequences, 30% being singletons. The source material was CD8+ T cells from cultured PBMCs, sampled from culture after CMV antigen stimulation. Source of these receptors: a human donor in good health (CMV status not recorded). Some clones in this sample may be carry-over from other donors' samples. Each CDR3 is given with its conserved first and last residue. A D gene is named only where the DNA matches it firmly. Only part of the rows carry a size: once, few, many, or a class if the clone is expanded.

>TRBJ2-2|NA|TRBV6-2/TRBV6-3|NA
CASSPFRANTGELFF
TGTGCCAGCAGTCCTTTTAGGGCGAACACCGGGGAGCTGTTTTTT
>TRBJ2-3|many|TRBV2|NA
CASRDYGVLTDTQYF
TGTGCCAGCAGGGATTACGGGGTTCTCACAGATACGCAGTATTTT
>TRBJ2-5|NA|TRBV9|NA
CASSSEETQYF
TGTGCCAGCAGCTCAGAAGAGACCCAGTACTTC
>TRBJ2-1|NA|TRBV5-4|NA
CASSPSGAEGRNEQFF
TGTGCCAGCAGCCCCTCTGGAGCGGAGGGTCGTAATGAGCAGTTCTTC
>TRBJ2-5|few|TRBV4-1|TRBD2
CASSQDQWGSGSEETQYF
TGCGCCAGCAGCCAAGATCAATGGGGTAGCGGGAGCGAAGAGACCCAGTACTTC
>TRBJ2-1|many|TRBV20-1|TRBD2
CSAPGLAGPEGNEQFF
TGCAGTGCCCCCGGGTTAGCGGGCCCCGAGGGCAATGAGCAGTTCTTC
>TRBJ2-7|few|TRBV27|NA
CASSGQGGAGREQYF
TGTGCCAGCAGTGGCCAGGGGGGAGCTGGGAGAGAGCAGTACTTC
>TRBJ2-3|NA|TRBV7-9|NA
CASSPLASALSTDTQYF
TGTGCCAGCAGCCCCCTGGCTAGCGCTTTGAGCACAGATACGCAGTATTTT
>TRBJ2-7|NA|TRBV7-2|TRBD1
CASSLDSQGVFYEQYF
TGTGCCAGCAGCTTAGACAGCCAGGGGGTTTTCTACGAGCAGTACTTC
>TRBJ1-2|NA|TRBV7-9|NA
CASSLAKAGPNYGYTF
TGTGCCAGCAGCTTAGCGAAGGCAGGGCCTAACTATGGCTACACCTTC
>TRBJ1-4|NA|TRBV7-3|NA
CASSLTGGLNEKLFF
TGTGCCAGCAGCTTAACGGGGGGCCTTAATGAAAAACTGTTTTTT
>TRBJ1-2|NA|TRBV7-6|NA
CASSGLRGGNYGYTF
TGTGCCAGCAGCGGACTTCGAGGAGGGAACTATGGCTACACCTTC
>TRBJ2-7|few|TRBV6-2/TRBV6-3|NA
CASSYWTGRVNEQYF
TGTGCCAGCAGTTATTGGACAGGGAGGGTCAACGAGCAGTACTTC
>TRBJ1-2|few|TRBV19|TRBD1
CASSMTTGAFYGYTF
TGTGCCAGTAGTATGACGACAGGGGCATTCTATGGCTACACCTTC
>TRBJ2-2|NA|TRBV23-1|TRBD1
CASSQSHTGTGGFGELFF
TGCGCCAGCAGTCAATCCCACACCGGGACAGGGGGCTTCGGGGAGCTGTTTTTT
>TRBJ2-1|few|TRBV25-1|NA
CASSEYFPGPPDNEQFF
TGTGCCAGCAGTGAATATTTCCCGGGACCACCCGACAATGAGCAGTTCTTC
>TRBJ1-1|few|TRBV5-1|TRBD1
CASSLEGGKTEAFF
TGCGCCAGCAGCTTGGAAGGGGGCAAAACTGAAGCTTTCTTT
>TRBJ2-1|NA|TRBV7-8|NA
CASSSSRYEQFF
TGTGCCAGCAGCTCTAGCCGGTATGAGCAGTTCTTC
>TRBJ1-5|many|TRBV28|TRBD1
CASSSRGRKQPQHF
TGTGCCAGCAGTTCAAGGGGGCGGAAACAGCCCCAGCATTTT
>TRBJ2-7|NA|TRBV6-5|TRBD1
CASSYGQGHYEQYF
TGTGCCAGCAGTTACGGACAGGGTCATTACGAGCAGTACTTC